This TCR beta chain was identified in a study of blood T cell repertoires in COVID-19. Looked up from germline, CDR1 is SGHNT and CDR2 is YENEEA. The length of the CDR3 is 14 residues. V was cut by 0 bases and J by 4 bases, with 9 bases left in between. The method was immunoSEQ multiplex PCR; TCRdb's version includes in-frame clones alone and lacks a portion of them. The sample includes hundreds of thousands of clones, nearly 90% seen only once; the top ten take roughly 0.84%. Input material: peripheral blood. This sequence was found in a young man with COVID-19, enrolled during active disease. The V gene is TRBV11-3, the J gene TRBJ1-1; D call uncertain. This CDR3 reads CASSLDRETTEAFF. CDR3 coding DNA: TGTGCCAGCAGCTTAGATCGGGAGACCACTGAAGCTTTCTTT.